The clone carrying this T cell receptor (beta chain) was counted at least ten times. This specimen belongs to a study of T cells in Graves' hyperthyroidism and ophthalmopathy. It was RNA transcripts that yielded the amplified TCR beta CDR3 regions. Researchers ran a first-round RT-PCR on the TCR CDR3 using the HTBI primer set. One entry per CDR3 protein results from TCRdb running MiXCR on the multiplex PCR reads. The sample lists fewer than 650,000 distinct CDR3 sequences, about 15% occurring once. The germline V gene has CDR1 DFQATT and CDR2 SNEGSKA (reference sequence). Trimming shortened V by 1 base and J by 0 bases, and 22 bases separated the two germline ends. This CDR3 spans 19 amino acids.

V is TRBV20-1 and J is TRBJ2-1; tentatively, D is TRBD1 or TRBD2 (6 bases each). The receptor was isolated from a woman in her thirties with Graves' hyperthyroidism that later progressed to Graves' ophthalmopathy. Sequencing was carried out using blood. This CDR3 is CSARVRGRAGWSSYNEQFF. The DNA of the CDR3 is TGCAGTGCTAGAGTGAGGGGGAGAGCGGGCTGGAGCTCCTACAATGAGCAGTTCTTC.